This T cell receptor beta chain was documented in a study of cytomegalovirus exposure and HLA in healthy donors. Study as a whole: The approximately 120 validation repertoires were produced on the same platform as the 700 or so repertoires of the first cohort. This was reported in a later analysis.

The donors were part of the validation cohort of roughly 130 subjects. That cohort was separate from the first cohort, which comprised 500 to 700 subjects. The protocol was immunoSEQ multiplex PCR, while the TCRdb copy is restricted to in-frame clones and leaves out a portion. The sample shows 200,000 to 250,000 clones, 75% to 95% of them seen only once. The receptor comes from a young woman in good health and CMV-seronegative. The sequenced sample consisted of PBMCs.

The CDR3 region is CASSEPQGGGHIIAKNIQYF. The CDR3 DNA is TGTGCCAGCAGTGAACCACAGGGGGGCGGACATATTATAGCCAAAAACATTCAGTACTTC. The gene calls are TRBV6-1 and TRBJ2-4; 8 nucleotides agree with TRBD1. V lost 2 bases, J lost 0 bases, and 15 bases stayed unmatched. The germline V gene has CDR1 MNHNS and CDR2 SASEGT. This CDR3 region has 20 residues.